This TCR beta chain was captured in a study of lymphopenia after photon versus proton radiotherapy. Study results and limitations: Relative stability marked proton patients; photon patients lost diversity and naive cells. After the lymphocyte nadir, photon-treated repertoires showed oligoclonal expansion, especially of CD8+ Temra cells.

Deletions cut 8 bases from V and 0 bases from J, with 6 bases between. The CDR3 runs 12 residues. CDR1 and CDR2 (germline): MNHEY, SMNVEV (reference sequence). As concerns this clone: What it binds is unknown.

Sequencing used immunoSEQ multiplex PCR; TCRdb keeps in-frame clones, though not all of them. The sample carries approximately 62,000 clones, less than 85% recorded once. The chain has TRBV27 and TRBJ2-3, with D perhaps matching TRBD1 (6 bases). The sample was peripheral blood, taken from a patient treated with proton-based radiotherapy. The receptor was isolated from a man in his 60s with pancreatic cancer. CDR3 coding DNA: TGTGCCAGCGGACAGAGCACAGATACGCAGTATTTT. Its translation is CASGQSTDTQYF.